This TCR beta chain derives from a study of blood T cell repertoires in COVID-19 (TCRdb year 2020). Study-level background: The collaborator samples originated in the United States, Italy and Spain and spanned the acute and convalescent phases of COVID-19. The prospective study material was composed of cDNA or gDNA derived from T cells, B-cell-depleted T cells, or PBMCs. The dataset comprised deeply sampled blood TCRbeta repertoires from subjects exposed to, actively infected with, or recovered from COVID-19. A freely available public database, intended as a resource for researchers studying the immune response to SARS-CoV-2, is where the repertoires were released. Samples were obtained from the ongoing ImmuneRACE study (first 160 participants) and from 1,000 to 1,500 subjects provided by 6 global collaborators. Nearly every sample came with metadata listing a de-identified subject ID, COVID-19 status, age in years and sex. Where HLA class I and class II types were available, the types were taken from metadata supplied by the sample provider, not from assay-based typing.

Participants in the prospective study were aged about 18 to 100 years, lived in under 30 United States geographic areas, and enrolled through a virtual design. Cohort assignment in the prospective study relied on participant-reported clinical history from a screening survey and a study questionnaire. Recovered participants in ImmuneRACE Cohort 3 were defined as having two consecutive negative NP/OP PCR tests, clearance from a healthcare professional, or resolution of symptoms. Each participant in the prospective study had whole blood, serum and a nasopharyngeal or oropharyngeal swab collected by mobile phlebotomists. Additional blood draws and questionnaires over a 2-month period could optionally be provided by prospective study participants. Prospective study blood samples were shipped either frozen or at room temperature before DNA extraction. Spanning cysteine to phenylalanine, the CDR3 consists of 14 amino acids. The retained sequence is limited to the CDR3, 42 bases, with the frame set at the first base. V loses 7 bases of germline sequence and J loses 3 bases, and the interval between the two ends is 15 bases. CDR1 and CDR2, looked up from the germline V gene (reference sequence), are LNHNV and YYDKDF.

The immunoSEQ Assay, a bias-controlled multiplex PCR, was used to amplify TCRbeta CDR3 regions from genomic DNA. Processing in the source paper ran as follows. Within the assay, amplification of reference gene primers was used to estimate how many nucleated cells each sample contained. Sequence reads were collapsed and filtered to measure the absolute abundance of every unique TCRbeta CDR3 rearrangement. Productive Simpson clonality was computed per sample as the square root of Simpson's diversity index over productive rearrangements. TCRdb mirrors the immuneACCESS table, restricted to in-frame sequences. Some clones are absent from its copies; in checked studies, under half trace to an unresolved V gene, and the reason for the others is unknown. V and J calls and clone size come straight from that table; D and trimming were deduced from the DNA. The sample yields approximately 170,000 clones; approximately 88% were counted once. The top ten clones comprise 3.2% of the sample.

General conclusions and limits of the study: The amount of clinical and demographic metadata varied by source and participant and was provided uncurated.

Concerning this clone: Its antigen remains unidentified. The input lacks base qualities; no much larger clone sits a single base away.

What was sequenced was PBMCs or T cells enriched from blood (not recorded which). The TCR was taken from a woman aged 25-40 years who had recovered from COVID-19. The V and J genes are TRBV15 and TRBJ1-1, and the D gene may be TRBD1, 6 bases matching. The DNA sequence follows: TGTGCCACCACTAAACAGGGTCGGGACACTGAAGCTTTCTTT. Its product reads: CATTKQGRDTEAFF.